The 14 T cell receptor beta chains in this list originate from one sample, sequenced in a study of cytomegalovirus exposure and HLA in healthy donors. The PCR used 60 Vbeta and 13 Jbeta primers. Repertoires were generated with immunoSEQ multiplex PCR, while TCRdb's copy carries only in-frame clones and drops some. This sample has about 51,000 clones, with approximately 85% found just once. Material for sequencing was PBMCs. The receptors derive from a boy younger than 18 in good health and CMV-seropositive.

V and J are TRBV4-1 and TRBJ2-7, with a possible D match to TRBD1 (6 bases). Germline V lookup: CDR1 MGHRA, CDR2 YSYEKL. V lost 6 bases, J lost 5 bases, and 20 bases lay in between. This CDR3 contains 15 residues. The CDR3 loop reads CASSLVTGLGDEQYF. CDR3 bases: TGCGCCAGCAGTCTTGTAACAGGGCTCGGGGACGAGCAGTACTTC.

Concerning this clone itself: Germline is not matched at one junction end, which may reflect a read error. This chain joins TRBV5-1 and TRBJ2-5; the match to TRBD2 covers 14 bases. The germline V gene encodes CDR1 SGHRS and CDR2 YFSETQ. CDR3 length: 15 amino acids. This CDR3 is CASSSKGLAGGPSNF. Written as DNA, the CDR3 is TGCGCCAGCAGCTCGAAAGGACTAGCGGGGGGACCCTCGAACTTC.

This sequence joins TRBV7-9 and TRBJ1-6, with 9 nucleotides matching TRBD1. Germline V gene lookup returns CDR1 SEHNR and CDR2 FQNEAQ (reference sequence). There are 13 residues in the CDR3. Trimming removed 5 bases from V and 11 bases from J; junction bases left unmatched: 4. The CDR3 spells CASSPGQGPPLHF. CDR3 DNA sequence: TGTGCCAGCAGCCCCGGACAGGGGCCACCCCTCCACTTT.

This chain links TRBV2 with TRBJ1-2, with a possible D match to TRBD1 (5 bases). V dropped 7 bases and J dropped 3 bases, with 9 bases sitting between them. Per germline, CDR1 SNHLY and CDR2 FYNNEI. The CDR3 is made up of 12 amino acids. In nucleotides, the CDR3 is TGTGCCAGCATGGGACTCCACTATGGCTACACCTTC. Protein sequence: CASMGLHYGYTF.

This sequence joins TRBV7-2 and TRBJ2-1; TRBD2 matches 12 bases. This CDR3 region has 14 residues. Germline V gene lookup returns CDR1 SGHTA and CDR2 FQGNSA. The J segment lost 15 bases and the V segment lost 5 bases, leaving 11 bases of the junction unmatched. Here the CDR3 DNA reads TGTGCCAGCAGCCAAATCGCTAGCGGGGGGGCGAGGTTCTTC. Protein product: CASSQIASGGARFF. Full variable domain (rest looked up from reference TRBV7-2 and TRBJ2-1): GAGVSQSPSNKVTEKGKDVELRCDPISGHTALYWYRQSLGQGLEFLIYFQGNSAPDKSGLPSDRFSAERTGGSVSTLTIQRTQQEDSAVYLCASSQIASGGARFFGPGTRLTVL.

The rearrangement uses TRBV27 and TRBJ2-1; unclear D gene. CDR1 is MNHEY and CDR2 is SMNVEV in the germline V gene (reference sequence). The V end lost 10 bases, the J end lost 9 bases, and 13 bases lay between the germline ends. The CDR3 has 11 residues. The CDR3 coding sequence is TGTGCCACCCTCAGGCATGGTGAGCAGTTCTTC. This translates into CATLRHGEQFF.

V and J are TRBV6-5 and TRBJ2-7, with D possibly being TRBD2 (6 bases). The CDR3 sequence is 14 residues long. V lost 6 bases to trimming and J lost 0 bases, with 12 bases between them. CDR1 and CDR2 from the germline V gene are MNHEY and SVGAGI. The CDR3 sequence: CASRARGLSYEQYF. The CDR3 nucleotides read TGTGCCAGCAGGGCAAGGGGACTCTCCTACGAGCAGTACTTC.

The chain is built from TRBV6-5 and TRBJ2-2; 7 bases are shared with TRBD2. V dropped 8 bases and J dropped 4; count of bases not matched to a gene: 4. The CDR3 runs 13 residues. In germline, CDR1 is MNHEY, CDR2 SVGAGI. The CDR3, as DNA: TGTGCCAGCCTAGCGGACTCCACCGGGGAGCTGTTTTTT. Protein product: CASLADSTGELFF.

V and J are TRBV18 and TRBJ1-1; D not resolved. Germline CDR1 reads KGHSH; CDR2 reads LQKENI. The ends were cut back, 3 bases at V and 4 bases at J, with 21 bases in the middle. This CDR3 comprises 17 residues. The CDR3 is CASSPGLGSLKSTEAFF. In nucleotides, the CDR3 is TGTGCCAGCTCACCCGGCCTAGGCAGCCTAAAGAGCACTGAAGCTTTCTTT. Full variable domain (outside the CDR3, taken from reference TRBV18 and TRBJ1-1): NAGVMQNPRHLVRRRGQEARLRCSPMKGHSHVYWYRQLPEEGLKFMVYLQKENIIDESGMPKERFSAEFPKEGPSILRIQQVVRGDSAAYFCASSPGLGSLKSTEAFFGQGTRLTVV.

The chain is built from TRBV13 and TRBJ1-1; unclear D gene. Germline CDR1 PRHDT, CDR2 FYEKMQ (reference sequence). V lost 0 bases and J lost 1, with 6 bases in between. This CDR3 contains 14 residues. CDR3 in DNA: TGTGCCAGCAGCTTAGGGGAGCAGAACACTGAAGCTTTCTTT. Amino acid sequence: CASSLGEQNTEAFF.

The chain combines TRBV5-5 with TRBJ1-6, with 8 positions matching TRBD1. The trim removed 6 bases at V and 7 bases at J, leaving 9 bases unmatched. Germline V gene lookup returns CDR1 SGHKS and CDR2 YYEKEE (reference sequence). The CDR3 covers 15 residues. CDR3 sequence reads: CASTRTGTGNSPLHF. As DNA, the CDR3 is TGTGCCAGCACTCGCACCGGGACAGGAAATTCACCCCTCCACTTT.

The chain employs TRBV7-2 and TRBJ2-7; TRBD1 matches 8 bases. CDR3 size: 15 residues. V gave up 7 bases and J gave up 6 bases; unmatched junction bases: 14. The germline CDR1 and CDR2 sequences are SGHTA and FQGNSA. For the CDR3, the DNA is TGTGCCAGCACCCTACAGGGGCAGGGGGCTGTCGAGCAGTACTTC. Translating gives CASTLQGQGAVEQYF.

The chain is built from TRBV2 and TRBJ2-3; 8 positions agree with TRBD2. V was clipped by 3 bases and J by 6 bases; unmatched bases: 8. Germline loops: CDR1 SNHLY, CDR2 FYNNEI. The CDR3 totals 15 residues. CDR3 bases: TGTGCCAGCAGTGAGTGGCGGGGGGAAGAGGATACGCAGTATTTT. Translating it yields CASSEWRGEEDTQYF.

The chain links TRBV9 to TRBJ2-1, with 7 bases aligning to TRBD1. CDR3 size: 15 residues. J was trimmed by 3 bases and V by 2 bases; bases with no gene match: 5. Germline V lookup: CDR1 SGDLS, CDR2 YYNGEE. Here the CDR3 DNA reads TGTGCCAGCAGCGTTACAGGGGACCTCTACAATGAGCAGTTCTTC. The encoded protein is CASSVTGDLYNEQFF.